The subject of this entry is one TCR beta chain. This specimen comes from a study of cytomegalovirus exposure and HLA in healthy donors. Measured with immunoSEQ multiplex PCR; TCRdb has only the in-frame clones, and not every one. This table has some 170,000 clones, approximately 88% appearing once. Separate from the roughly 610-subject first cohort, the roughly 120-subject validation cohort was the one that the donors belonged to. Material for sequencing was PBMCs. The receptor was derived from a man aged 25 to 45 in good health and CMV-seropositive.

CDR3 in amino acids: CASSHRGTGNTIYF. The DNA of the CDR3 is TGTGCCAGCAGCCACAGGGGGACTGGAAACACCATATATTTT. The chain couples TRBV13 to TRBJ1-3, with 8 positions matching TRBD1. Trimming took 5 bases from V and 2 from J; bases not matched to a gene: 2. The CDR3 sequence is 14 residues long. In germline, CDR1 is PRHDT, CDR2 FYEKMQ (reference sequence).